This T cell receptor beta chain was documented in a study of shared clonotypes between healthy human individuals. Regarding the study as a whole: Clonotype sharing among donors likely depends on sequencing depth.

Comment on this clone: The target antigen is unknown.

CD45RO-negative, CCR7-positively selected cells formed the naive CD8 fraction, excluding terminally differentiated effector memory CD45RA+ cells. This CDR3 comprises 16 residues. Trimming took off 1 base at V and 7 bases at J, with 17 bases between the two ends. Germline V gives CDR1 SGHVS, CDR2 FQNEAQ. Original data processing: ImmunoSEQ sequences covered only the junction and lacked quality scores; filtering therefore differed. Method: immunoSEQ multiplex PCR; TCRdb's copy keeps in-frame clones and lacks some. V and J calls plus clone size are reproduced from that table; the DNA served to infer D and trimming. The data show approximately 720,000 clones, approximately 90% seen once.

Sequenced sample: naive CD8+ T cells sorted from blood. The gene calls are TRBV7-8 and TRBJ1-5; D may be TRBD1 (5 bases). This receptor was identified in a man aged 25 to 45 in good health. The CDR3 nucleotides read TGTGCCAGCAGCTTAGACGGCAGGGAGATATGGCAGCCCCAGCATTTT. It codes for CASSLDGREIWQPQHF.